Reported below is one T cell receptor beta chain. What it binds is not known. Per the germline V gene, CDR1 is SGHNT and CDR2 is YENEEA. The CDR3 consists of 15 residues. With 0 bases removed from V and 5 bases from J, the gap between germline ends came to 11 bases. The data stem from a study of cytomegalovirus exposure and HLA in healthy donors. Study results and limitations: A later analysis reportedly identified an Asian-associated ancestry cluster as carrying fewer N-insertions than the roughly 670-donor mean. Near-uniform donor sequencing depth was presumed by presence/absence analyses. TRBV6-2, TRBV6-3 and some other V segments were excluded as indistinguishable. Under in vitro conditions, a few CMV-associated chains were confirmed as specific for CMV antigens.

In the PCR, 60 Vbeta and 13 Jbeta primers were used. This table comes from immunoSEQ multiplex PCR, and its TCRdb copy is limited to in-frame clones, with some not included. The sample contains approximately 110,000 clones, approximately 70% of which appear only once. Sequencing was carried out using PBMCs. V gene TRBV11-3 combines with J gene TRBJ2-1, with a weak D call TRBD2 (6 bases). This receptor was taken from a man aged 35-49 years in good health and CMV-seropositive. The CDR3 region is CASSLDRDWDNEQFF. Here the CDR3 DNA reads TGTGCCAGCAGCTTAGATCGGGACTGGGACAATGAGCAGTTCTTC.